The rows below give T cell receptor beta chains drawn from one sample of a study of cytomegalovirus exposure and HLA in healthy donors. Clones were read by immunoSEQ multiplex PCR, and TCRdb kept only the in-frame ones, dropping some. This repertoire shows 70,000 to 85,000 clones, 63% found once; its top ten account for around 5.8%. The specimen was PBMCs. The receptors derive from a man aged 25 to 40 in good health and CMV-seropositive. The CDR3 runs from the conserved cysteine through the conserved F or W. Fields, in order: D gene, J gene, V gene, clone size, CDR3 DNA, CDR3 protein. The D gene is left open where the match is weak. Clone size is not always given. Where it is, it says once, few, many or a class for expanded clones.

>TRBD1|TRBJ2-7|TRBV25-1|once
TGTGCCAGCAGAGCCGGGACAGGGGCCGAGCAGTACTTC
CASRAGTGAEQYF
>.|TRBJ1-3|TRBV9|.
TGTGCCAGCAGCCTCCCCTCTGGAAACACCATATATTTT
CASSLPSGNTIYF
>.|TRBJ2-3|TRBV5-1|.
TGCGCCAGTGGGACTGATACTAGCACAGATACGCAGTATTTT
CASGTDTSTDTQYF
>TRBD1|TRBJ1-1|TRBV28|.
TGTGCCATCGCCGGGACAGCGAACACTGAAGCTTTCTTT
CAIAGTANTEAFF
>TRBD1|TRBJ1-6|TRBV4-3|once
TGCGCCAGCAGCCAAGAAGGGACAGAAAATTCACCCCTCCACTTT
CASSQEGTENSPLHF
>TRBD1|TRBJ1-3|TRBV7-8|once
TGTGCCAGCAGCTTATGGGGGACAGAAGCCTCTGGAAACACCATATATTTT
CASSLWGTEASGNTIYF
>.|TRBJ1-6|TRBV14|.
TGTGCCAGCAGCCAAAGCAGGTCCATACCACCCCTCCACTTT
CASSQSRSIPPLHF
>TRBD2|TRBJ2-5|TRBV7-2|.
TGTGCCAGCAGCTTAGCCGCATCGGGGGGTGGGCAGACCCAGTACTTC
CASSLAASGGGQTQYF
>.|TRBJ1-2|TRBV7-2|few
TGTGCCAGCAGCTTAGGCGGGAACTTTGGCTACACCTTC
CASSLGGNFGYTF
>TRBD2|TRBJ2-7|TRBV11-2|many
TGTGCCAGCAGGTCACCTAGCGGTACCTACGAGCAGTACTTC
CASRSPSGTYEQYF
>TRBD1|TRBJ1-2|TRBV28|few
TGTGCCAGCAGCTCCTTGCGGACAGGGGTAGATGGCTACACCTTC
CASSSLRTGVDGYTF
>.|TRBJ1-2|TRBV27|.
TGTGCCAGCAGTCCTCTGACAGGCTATGGCTACACCTTC
CASSPLTGYGYTF
>TRBD1|TRBJ2-5|TRBV15|.
TGTGCCACCAGCAAGGACAGGGCGGAGGAGACCCAGTACTTC
CATSKDRAEETQYF
>.|TRBJ2-7|TRBV7-9|.
TGTGCCAGCAGCTTAGTTATCTCTGACGAGCAGTACTTC
CASSLVISDEQYF
>.|TRBJ1-5|TRBV7-9|.
TGTTCCAGCAGCTCCGGGGGGAAGCCCCAGCATTTT
CSSSSGGKPQHF
>.|TRBJ2-7|TRBV5-8|.
TGTGCCAGCAGCCGGGGTAAACGCCACGAGCAGTACTTC
CASSRGKRHEQYF
>.|TRBJ2-5|TRBV5-1|.
TGCGCCAGCAGCTTGGCCCCCACTTCGGAAGAGACCCAGTACTTC
CASSLAPTSEETQYF
>.|TRBJ1-6|TRBV28|.
TGTGCCTCATCACAGGGAAGTAATTCACCCCTCCACTTT
CASSQGSNSPLHF
>.|TRBJ2-5|TRBV27|.
TGTGCCAGCAGTTCTCCAGGGAACCAAGAGACCCAGTACTTC
CASSSPGNQETQYF
>TRBD2|TRBJ2-3|TRBV4-2|.
TGTGCCAGCAGCCAAGACGGTTGGACTAGCGGGAGTGGAGATACGCAGTATTTT
CASSQDGWTSGSGDTQYF
>.|TRBJ2-2|TRBV6-1|.
TGTGCCAGCCCCCAAACCGGGGAGCTGTTTTTT
CASPQTGELFF
>TRBD1|TRBJ2-1|TRBV5-6|few
TGTGCCAGCAGCTTGGGGGCCGGACAGGCCTCCTACAATGAGCAGTTCTTC
CASSLGAGQASYNEQFF
>.|TRBJ2-2|TRBV28|.
TGTGCCAGCAGTTTGGTCCGGGACACCGGGGAGCTGTTTTTT
CASSLVRDTGELFF
>TRBD2|TRBJ2-7|TRBV6-1|.
TGTGCCAGCAGTGAAAGGGCTAGCGGGAGATACGAGCAGTACTTC
CASSERASGRYEQYF
>TRBD1|TRBJ1-1|TRBV18|.
TGTGCCAGCTCACCATCGTTGAACGGGCAGGGGGGTACTGAAGCTTTCTTT
CASSPSLNGQGGTEAFF
>.|TRBJ2-7|TRBV18|.
TGTGCCAGCCATTCACAGGCTGGTTCCTACGAGCAGTACTTC
CASHSQAGSYEQYF
>.|TRBJ2-2|TRBV7-2|.
TGTGCCAGCAGCTTAGTAGGGGACTCCACCGGGGAGCTGTTTTTT
CASSLVGDSTGELFF
>TRBD1|TRBJ2-7|TRBV15|.
TGTGCCACCAGCAGAAAACAGGGGGCGTCCGAGCAGTACTTC
CATSRKQGASEQYF
>TRBD2|TRBJ2-7|TRBV10-2|once
TGCGCCAGCAGCGGGGACCGCGGGACTAGCGGGTGGTTGAGCTCCTACGAGCAGTACTTC
CASSGDRGTSGWLSSYEQYF
>TRBD1|TRBJ1-1|TRBV10-2|.
TGCGCCAGCAGTGAAACCAGACAGGGGGGAGGGACTGAAGCTTTCTTT
CASSETRQGGGTEAFF
>.|TRBJ2-1|TRBV7-3|.
TGTGCCAGCAGCTTAACGGGAGGAGGAAATGAGCAGTTCTTC
CASSLTGGGNEQFF
>TRBD1|TRBJ2-7|TRBV6-5|.
TGTGCCAGCTACGGGGACAGGGGATACGAGCAGTACTTC
CASYGDRGYEQYF
>TRBD2|TRBJ2-7|TRBV7-2|.
TGTGCCAGCAGCCCCCGCCCGACTAGCGACTACTACGAGCAGTACTTC
CASSPRPTSDYYEQYF
>TRBD1|TRBJ1-3|TRBV28|.
TGTGCCAGTATTCGTGCTGGGACAGGACGTCCCGGAAACACCATATATTTT
CASIRAGTGRPGNTIYF
>TRBD2|TRBJ2-2|TRBV4-1|few
TGCGCCAGCTACGACGCGGGGCTAGCGGCAAACACCGGGGAGCTGTTTTTT
CASYDAGLAANTGELFF